This is a list of T cell receptor beta chains from one sample in a study of CD8 T cells in ankylosing spondylitis. One entry per CDR3 protein, called by TCRdb with MiXCR from the 5' RACE reads. The table lists about 69,000 distinct CDR3 sequences, 5.3% of them singletons. Sequencing input: blood, either unsorted or a sorted T cell fraction (not recorded which). The receptors stem from a male donor with ankylosing spondylitis or in good health (not recorded which). The CDR3 runs from the conserved cysteine through the conserved F or W. The D gene is left open where the match is weak. The size of a clone is reported for some rows only, either as once, few or many, or as a class for expanded clones.

V gene	clone size	J gene	D gene	CDR3 protein	CDR3 DNA
TRBV29-1	many	TRBJ1-2	NA	CSGGPTNYGYTF	TGCAGCGGGGGACCGACCAACTATGGCTACACCTTC
TRBV5-1	many	TRBJ2-1	NA	CASSATGSSPYNEQFF	TGCGCCAGCAGCGCAACCGGGTCAAGCCCCTACAATGAGCAGTTCTTC
TRBV5-1	many	TRBJ2-7	TRBD1	CASSIRTGNDEQYF	TGCGCCAGCAGCATCCGGACAGGGAACGACGAGCAGTACTTC
TRBV20-1	few	TRBJ2-1	NA	CSARASGLPGEQFF	TGCAGTGCTAGGGCCTCCGGCCTCCCTGGTGAGCAGTTCTTC
TRBV20-1	many	TRBJ2-3	NA	CSARDPVWPATDTQYF	TGCAGTGCTAGAGATCCCGTCTGGCCCGCCACAGATACGCAGTATTTT
TRBV6-6	many	TRBJ2-2	NA	CASSYGGSGELFF	TGTGCCAGCAGTTACGGGGGGTCCGGGGAGCTGTTTTTT
TRBV20-1	many	TRBJ2-5	NA	CSASGESVTQYF	TGCAGTGCCTCGGGGGAATCAGTGACCCAGTACTTC
TRBV20-1	many	TRBJ2-7	NA	CSAPGPITYEQYF	TGCAGTGCCCCCGGACCGATAACCTACGAGCAGTACTTC
TRBV30	many	TRBJ1-2	NA	CAWIGQYGYTF	TGTGCCTGGATAGGACAGTATGGCTACACCTTC
TRBV5-6	many	TRBJ1-2	NA	CASSLTGSAVYGYTF	TGTGCCAGCAGCTTGACCGGGTCCGCCGTTTATGGCTACACCTTC
TRBV7-8	few	TRBJ2-1	NA	CASSEQMATYNEQFF	TGTGCCAGCAGCGAACAAATGGCCACGTACAATGAGCAGTTCTTC
TRBV5-1	many	TRBJ1-2	TRBD1	CASSSGQIYGYTF	TGCGCCAGCAGCTCGGGACAGATCTATGGCTACACCTTC
TRBV29-1	many	TRBJ2-1	NA	CSDAGQGGNEQFF	TGCAGCGATGCCGGTCAGGGGGGCAATGAGCAGTTCTTC
TRBV6-1	NA	TRBJ2-7	TRBD1	CASLTGGAESYEQYF	TGTGCCAGCTTAACAGGGGGCGCAGAATCCTACGAGCAGTACTTC
TRBV11-2	few	TRBJ2-5	TRBD2	CASSLFYGGETQYF	TGTGCCAGCAGCTTGTTTTACGGGGGGGAGACCCAGTACTTC
TRBV12-3/TRBV12-4	many	TRBJ1-5	TRBD1	CASSFGITGEGQPQHF	TGTGCCAGCAGTTTCGGAATAACAGGGGAGGGGCAGCCCCAGCATTTT
TRBV4-3	many	TRBJ2-3	NA	CASSQGPDTQYF	TGCGCCAGCAGCCAAGGTCCAGATACGCAGTATTTT
TRBV4-3	many	TRBJ2-4	TRBD1	CASSQEAFGDRENIQYF	TGCGCCAGCAGCCAAGAGGCGTTCGGGGACAGGGAAAACATTCAGTACTTC
TRBV10-3	many	TRBJ1-5	NA	CAISRDNSNQPQHF	TGTGCCATCAGCCGGGACAATAGCAATCAGCCCCAGCATTTT
TRBV20-1	many	TRBJ1-1	TRBD1	CSAILTGGGVNTEAFF	TGCAGTGCTATCTTGACAGGGGGCGGGGTGAACACTGAAGCTTTCTTT
TRBV7-2	many	TRBJ1-5	TRBD1	CASSLRTGGWQPQHF	TGTGCCAGCAGCTTAAGGACAGGGGGTTGGCAGCCCCAGCATTTT
TRBV28	many	TRBJ2-7	NA	CASSLYSGGAYEQYF	TGTGCCAGCAGTTTATACTCGGGTGGGGCCTACGAGCAGTACTTC
TRBV30	many	TRBJ2-5	NA	CAWSSQGAGRQETQYF	TGTGCCTGGAGTTCCCAAGGGGCGGGGAGGCAAGAGACCCAGTACTTC
TRBV29-1	NA	TRBJ1-2	NA	CSGGSVNSDYTF	TGCAGCGGTGGCAGCGTTAACAGTGACTACACCTTC
TRBV4-2	many	TRBJ1-2	NA	CASSQEFSGYYGYTF	TGTGCCAGCAGCCAAGAATTTTCTGGCTACTATGGCTACACCTTC
TRBV7-9	many	TRBJ1-6	NA	CASSLASGRGANSPLHF	TGTGCCAGCAGCTTAGCTTCTGGTCGGGGGGCTAATTCACCCCTCCACTTT
TRBV20-1	many	TRBJ1-1	NA	CSASDGGGAFF	TGCAGTGCTAGTGATGGGGGGGGAGCTTTCTTT
TRBV10-3	many	TRBJ2-7	NA	CAIRGTTGTYEQYF	TGTGCCATCAGGGGGACGACAGGTACCTACGAGCAGTACTTC
TRBV6-2/TRBV6-3	many	TRBJ2-1	NA	CASSYSPQFSYNEQFF	TGTGCCAGCAGTTACTCGCCACAATTCTCCTACAATGAGCAGTTCTTC
TRBV6-2/TRBV6-3	many	TRBJ1-5	TRBD1	CASSQPGQGYGPQHF	TGTGCCAGCAGTCAACCGGGACAGGGTTACGGGCCCCAGCATTTT
TRBV6-1	many	TRBJ2-7	TRBD1	CASLQGTGVKVFGEQYF	TGTGCCAGCCTCCAAGGGACAGGGGTGAAGGTTTTCGGCGAGCAGTACTTC
TRBV5-1	many	TRBJ1-1	TRBD1	CASSLAPQGAGADTEAFF	TGCGCCAGCAGCTTGGCCCCACAGGGGGCGGGCGCGGACACTGAAGCTTTCTTT
TRBV14	many	TRBJ2-7	NA	CASSRRDYEQYF	TGTGCCAGCAGCCGCCGGGACTACGAGCAGTACTTC
TRBV7-2	few	TRBJ2-1	NA	CASSLASQGLNEQFF	TGTGCCAGCAGCTTAGCTAGCCAAGGCCTGAATGAGCAGTTCTTC
TRBV7-9	many	TRBJ2-3	NA	CASSTVGLADTQYF	TGTGCCAGCAGCACCGTAGGGTTAGCAGATACGCAGTATTTT
TRBV6-4	many	TRBJ1-4	TRBD1	CASGGVAGQGRMTTNEKLFF	TGTGCCAGCGGCGGGGTCGCGGGACAGGGCCGTATGACAACTAATGAAAAACTGTTTTTT
TRBV7-9	many	TRBJ2-3	TRBD1	CASGQVGQGPDTQYF	TGTGCCAGCGGCCAAGTGGGACAGGGTCCCGATACGCAGTATTTT
TRBV28	many	TRBJ2-5	TRBD2	CASSPPGTSWMETETQYF	TGTGCCAGCAGCCCCCCCGGGACTAGCTGGATGGAAACAGAGACCCAGTACTTC
TRBV27	many	TRBJ2-7	NA	CASSLIGGPTPRQYF	TGTGCCAGCAGTTTAATAGGGGGTCCTACACCAAGGCAGTACTTC
TRBV21-1	many	TRBJ1-5	NA	CASWKWTYSNQPQHF	TGTGCCAGCTGGAAGTGGACTTATAGCAATCAGCCCCAGCATTTT
TRBV6-1	many	TRBJ2-7	NA	CASSERQPYEQYF	TGTGCCAGCAGCGAGCGGCAACCTTACGAGCAGTACTTC
TRBV28	many	TRBJ1-2	NA	CASTPTVNYGYTF	TGTGCCAGCACCCCGACAGTTAACTATGGCTACACCTTC
TRBV3-1	NA	TRBJ2-1	TRBD2	CACSLAGSSYNEQFF	TGTGCCTGCTCCCTAGCGGGGAGCTCCTACAATGAGCAGTTCTTC
TRBV10-3	many	TRBJ2-4	NA	CAISGGAGNIQYF	TGTGCCATCAGTGGGGGCGCAGGAAACATTCAGTACTTC
TRBV5-3	many	TRBJ2-2	TRBD1	CARRAGQGPNTGELFF	TGTGCCAGAAGGGCCGGACAGGGGCCGAACACCGGGGAGCTGTTTTTT
TRBV5-1	many	TRBJ1-3	NA	CASSIGDSGNTIYF	TGCGCCAGCAGCATCGGTGACTCTGGAAACACCATATATTTT
TRBV5-1	many	TRBJ2-1	TRBD1	CASSPIGTGEIEQFF	TGCGCCAGCAGCCCCATAGGGACAGGGGAAATTGAGCAGTTCTTC
TRBV5-1	many	TRBJ2-6	NA	CASSLDPRTSSGANVLTF	TGCGCCAGCAGCTTGGACCCCCGTACGAGCTCTGGGGCCAACGTCCTGACTTTC
TRBV19	many	TRBJ2-2	TRBD1	CASSNFGTVGTGELFF	TGTGCCAGTAGTAATTTCGGGACAGTTGGGACCGGGGAGCTGTTTTTT
TRBV10-3	many	TRBJ2-1	TRBD2	CAISESTSGGLEQFF	TGTGCCATCAGTGAGTCGACTAGCGGGGGACTTGAGCAGTTCTTC
TRBV9	many	TRBJ2-3	NA	CASSRDIDTDTQYF	TGTGCCAGCAGCCGGGACATAGACACAGATACGCAGTATTTT
TRBV7-3	many	TRBJ2-3	TRBD2	CASSLAGTSGVYTDTQYF	TGTGCCAGCAGCTTAGCCGGGACTAGCGGGGTATACACAGATACGCAGTATTTT
TRBV5-1	many	TRBJ2-3	NA	CASSPYAGASTDTQYF	TGCGCCAGCAGCCCGTATGCGGGGGCCAGCACAGATACGCAGTATTTT
TRBV24-1	many	TRBJ2-5	TRBD1	CATSDLGQGAYQETQYF	TGTGCCACCAGTGATTTAGGGCAGGGGGCTTACCAAGAGACCCAGTACTTC
TRBV12-3/TRBV12-4	many	TRBJ2-5	NA	CASTLGGKETQYF	TGTGCCAGCACCTTGGGCGGCAAAGAGACCCAGTACTTC
TRBV2	many	TRBJ1-2	NA	CASSDLGQGYGYTF	TGTGCCAGCAGTGATCTTGGCCAGGGCTATGGCTACACCTTC
TRBV29-1	many	TRBJ2-7	TRBD1	CSVWPTGSYGEQYF	TGCAGCGTTTGGCCGACAGGGTCTTATGGCGAGCAGTACTTC
TRBV9	many	TRBJ2-7	TRBD1	CASSVGTGIAFEQYF	TGTGCCAGCAGCGTAGGGACAGGGATCGCTTTCGAGCAGTACTTC
TRBV9	many	TRBJ2-7	TRBD1	CASSVTGKDYEQYF	TGTGCCAGCAGCGTGACAGGGAAGGACTACGAGCAGTACTTC